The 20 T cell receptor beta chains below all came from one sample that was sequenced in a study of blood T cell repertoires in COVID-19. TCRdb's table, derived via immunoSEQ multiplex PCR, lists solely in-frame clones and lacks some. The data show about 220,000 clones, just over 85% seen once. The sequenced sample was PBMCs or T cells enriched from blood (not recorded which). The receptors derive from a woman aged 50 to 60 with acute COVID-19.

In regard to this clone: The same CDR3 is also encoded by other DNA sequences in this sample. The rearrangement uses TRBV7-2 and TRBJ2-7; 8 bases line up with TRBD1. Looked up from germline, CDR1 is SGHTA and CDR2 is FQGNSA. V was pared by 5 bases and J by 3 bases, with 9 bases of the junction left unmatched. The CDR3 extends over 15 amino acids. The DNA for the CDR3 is TGTGCCAGCAGCCAAGCGTGGACAGGGCTCTACGAGCAGTACTTC. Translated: CASSQAWTGLYEQYF.

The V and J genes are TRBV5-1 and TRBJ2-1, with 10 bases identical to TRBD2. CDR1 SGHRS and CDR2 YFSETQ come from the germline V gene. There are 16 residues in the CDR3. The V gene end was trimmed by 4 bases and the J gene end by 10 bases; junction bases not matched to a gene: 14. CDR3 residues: CASSPGASGSIGEQFF. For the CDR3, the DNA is TGCGCCAGCAGCCCGGGGGCTAGCGGGAGTATAGGCGAGCAGTTCTTC.

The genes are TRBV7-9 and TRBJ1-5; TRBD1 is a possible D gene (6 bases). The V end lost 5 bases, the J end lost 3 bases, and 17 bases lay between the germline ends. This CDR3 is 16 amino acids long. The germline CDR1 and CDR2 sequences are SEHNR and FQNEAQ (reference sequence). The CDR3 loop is CASSHSGTMVNQPQHF. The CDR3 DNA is TGTGCCAGCAGCCACTCGGGGACAATGGTCAATCAGCCCCAGCATTTT.

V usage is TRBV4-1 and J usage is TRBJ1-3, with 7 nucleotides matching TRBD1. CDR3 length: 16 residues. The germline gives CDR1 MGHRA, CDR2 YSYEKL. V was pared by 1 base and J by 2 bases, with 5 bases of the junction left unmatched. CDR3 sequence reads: CASSQGQGLTGNTIYF. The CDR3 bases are TGCGCCAGCAGCCAAGGACAGGGTTTAACTGGAAACACCATATATTTT.

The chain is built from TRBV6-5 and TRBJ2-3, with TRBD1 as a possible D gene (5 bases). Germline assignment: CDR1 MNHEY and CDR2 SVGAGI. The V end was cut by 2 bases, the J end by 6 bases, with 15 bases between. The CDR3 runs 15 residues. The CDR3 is CASSYGARPLDTQYF. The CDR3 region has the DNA TGTGCCAGCAGTTACGGGGCTAGGCCCCTTGATACGCAGTATTTT.

The CDR3 here is CASSLNAAGGLNEQFF. Written as DNA, the CDR3 is TGTGCCAGCAGCTTAAACGCGGCGGGAGGGCTCAATGAGCAGTTCTTC. The genes are TRBV7-3 and TRBJ2-1; 9 positions agree with TRBD2. V trimming: 1 base; J trimming: 6 bases; junction bases outside the gene matches: 7. The CDR3 covers 16 residues. Germline V CDR1 and CDR2: SGHTA, FQGTGA.

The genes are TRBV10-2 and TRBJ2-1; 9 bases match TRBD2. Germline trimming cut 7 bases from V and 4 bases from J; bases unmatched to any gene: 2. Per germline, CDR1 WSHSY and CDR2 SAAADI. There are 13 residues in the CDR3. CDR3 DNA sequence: TGCGCCAGCACCCTAGCGGGATACAATGAGCAGTTCTTC. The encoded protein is CASTLAGYNEQFF.

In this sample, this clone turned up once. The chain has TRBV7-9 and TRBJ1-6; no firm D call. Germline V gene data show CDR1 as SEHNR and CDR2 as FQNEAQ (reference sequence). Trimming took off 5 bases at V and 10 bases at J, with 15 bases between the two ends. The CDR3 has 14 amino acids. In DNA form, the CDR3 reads TGTGCCAGCAGCCCCGAGGATTGGCAATCACCCCTCCACTTT. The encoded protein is CASSPEDWQSPLHF.

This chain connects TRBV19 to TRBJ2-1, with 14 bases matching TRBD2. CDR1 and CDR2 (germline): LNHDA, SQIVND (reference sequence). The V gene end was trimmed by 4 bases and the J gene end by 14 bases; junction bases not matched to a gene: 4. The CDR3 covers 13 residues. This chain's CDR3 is CASSTQGLAGEFF. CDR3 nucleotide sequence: TGTGCCAGTAGTACCCAGGGACTAGCGGGAGAGTTCTTC.

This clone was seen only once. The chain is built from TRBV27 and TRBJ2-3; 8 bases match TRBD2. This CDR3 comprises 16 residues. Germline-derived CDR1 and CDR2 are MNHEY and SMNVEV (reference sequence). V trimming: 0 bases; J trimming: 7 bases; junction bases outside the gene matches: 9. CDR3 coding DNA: TGTGCCAGCAGTTTATCAGCCAGCGGGAGTTTAAATACGCAGTATTTT. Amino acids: CASSLSASGSLNTQYF.

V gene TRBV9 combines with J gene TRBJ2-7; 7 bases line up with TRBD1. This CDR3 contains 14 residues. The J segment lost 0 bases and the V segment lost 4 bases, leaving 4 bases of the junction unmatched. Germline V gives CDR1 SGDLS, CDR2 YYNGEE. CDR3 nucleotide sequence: TGTGCCAGCAGCCCGGGACAGTCCTCCTACGAGCAGTACTTC. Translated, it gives CASSPGQSSYEQYF.

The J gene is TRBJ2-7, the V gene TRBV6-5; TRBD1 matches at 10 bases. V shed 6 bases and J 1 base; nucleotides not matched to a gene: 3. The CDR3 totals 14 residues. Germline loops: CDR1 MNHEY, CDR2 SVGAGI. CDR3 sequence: CASRGTGASYEQYF. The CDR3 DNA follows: TGTGCCAGCAGGGGGACAGGGGCTTCCTACGAGCAGTACTTC.

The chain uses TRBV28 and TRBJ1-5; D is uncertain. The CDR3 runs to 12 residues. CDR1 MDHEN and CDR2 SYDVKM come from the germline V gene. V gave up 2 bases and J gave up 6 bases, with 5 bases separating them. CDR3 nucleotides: TGTGCCAGCAGTTTAATCGGTCAGCCCCAGCATTTT. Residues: CASSLIGQPQHF.

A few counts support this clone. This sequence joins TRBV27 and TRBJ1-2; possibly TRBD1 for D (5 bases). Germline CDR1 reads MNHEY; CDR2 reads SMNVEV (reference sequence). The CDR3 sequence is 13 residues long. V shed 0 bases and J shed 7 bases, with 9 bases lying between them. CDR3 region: CASSLSGDGGYTF. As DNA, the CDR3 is TGTGCCAGCAGTTTATCAGGGGATGGTGGCTACACCTTC.

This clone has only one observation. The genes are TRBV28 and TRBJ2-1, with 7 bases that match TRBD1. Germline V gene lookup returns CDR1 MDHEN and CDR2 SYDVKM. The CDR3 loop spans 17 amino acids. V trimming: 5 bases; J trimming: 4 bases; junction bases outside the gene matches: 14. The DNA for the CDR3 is TGTGCCAGCAGTCTTAAGACCGGGACAGCTGCGTACAATGAGCAGTTCTTC. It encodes CASSLKTGTAAYNEQFF. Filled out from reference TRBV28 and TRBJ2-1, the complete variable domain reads DVKVTQSSRYLVKRTGEKVFLECVQDMDHENMFWYRQDPGLGLRLIYFSYDVKMKEKGDIPEGYSVSREKKERFSLILESASTNQTSMYLCASSLKTGTAAYNEQFFGPGTRLTVL.

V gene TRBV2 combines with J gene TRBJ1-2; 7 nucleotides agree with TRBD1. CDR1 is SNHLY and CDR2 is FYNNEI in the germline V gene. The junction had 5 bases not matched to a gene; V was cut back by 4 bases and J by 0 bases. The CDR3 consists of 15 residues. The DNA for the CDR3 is TGTGCCAGCAGTGTCTTCGGGACAGCTAACTATGGCTACACCTTC. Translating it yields CASSVFGTANYGYTF.

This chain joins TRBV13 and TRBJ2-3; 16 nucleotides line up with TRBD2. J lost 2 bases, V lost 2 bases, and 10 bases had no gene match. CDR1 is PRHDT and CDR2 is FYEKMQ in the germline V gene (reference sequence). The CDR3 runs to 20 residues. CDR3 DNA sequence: TGTGCCAGCAGCTTATGGCAGGGACTAGCGGGAGGGACCCCCACAGATACGCAGTATTTT. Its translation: CASSLWQGLAGGTPTDTQYF.

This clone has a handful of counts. CDR3 nucleotide sequence: TGTGCCAGCAGCCAGGGACTTTATAGCAATCAGCCCCAGCATTTT. Its protein product is CASSQGLYSNQPQHF. The chain couples TRBV28 to TRBJ1-5; possibly TRBD1 for D (5 bases). The V end was cut by 6 bases, the J end by 0 bases, with 12 bases between. Germline V gene sequence: CDR1 MDHEN, CDR2 SYDVKM. There are 15 residues in the CDR3.

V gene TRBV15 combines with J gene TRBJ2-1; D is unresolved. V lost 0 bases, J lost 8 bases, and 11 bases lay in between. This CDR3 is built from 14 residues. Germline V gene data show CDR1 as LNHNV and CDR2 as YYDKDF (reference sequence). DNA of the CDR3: TGTGCCACCAGCAGAGATGGTGTCGCAGATGAGCAGTTCTTC. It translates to CATSRDGVADEQFF. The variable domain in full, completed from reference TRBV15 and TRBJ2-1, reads DAMVIQNPRYQVTQFGKPVTLSCSQTLNHNVMYWYQQKSSQAPKLLFHYYDKDFNNEADTPDNFQSRRPNTSFCFLDIRSPGLGDTAMYLCATSRDGVADEQFFGPGTRLTVL.

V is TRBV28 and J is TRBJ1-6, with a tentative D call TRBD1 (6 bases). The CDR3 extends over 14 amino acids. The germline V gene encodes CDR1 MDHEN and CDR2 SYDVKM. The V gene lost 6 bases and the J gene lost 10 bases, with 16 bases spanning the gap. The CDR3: CASRTTGRDSPLHF. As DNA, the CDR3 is TGTGCCAGCAGAACGACAGGCAGGGACTCACCCCTCCACTTT.